Listed here are 18 T cell receptor beta chains from one sample, sequenced in a study of immune reconstitution after stem cell transplant in scleroderma. TCRdb ran MiXCR on the RT-PCR reads and lists one entry per CDR3 protein. Here the sample spans about 480 distinct CDR3 sequences, about 21% being singletons. The sample here was taken before or after autologous hematopoietic stem cell transplantation (not recorded which). These receptors were obtained from a female donor with systemic sclerosis.

This clonotype qualifies as large (0.1 to 1%). The V and J genes are TRBV12-3 or TRBV12-4 and TRBJ1-1; D unclear. Trimming removed 1 base from V and 11 bases from J, with 14 bases in between. The CDR3 length is 13 residues. In DNA, the CDR3 is TGTGCCAGCAGTTTAGGAGATCTTTCTGGGGCTTTCTTT. It yields the protein CASSLGDLSGAFF.

By proportion, this clonotype is large. An end of the junction differs from the germline gene, which may be a read error. The chain uses TRBV7-2 and TRBJ2-1; 16 bases match TRBD2. This CDR3 is built from 15 residues. Per the germline V gene, CDR1 is SGHTA and CDR2 is FQGNSA. In DNA, the CDR3 is TGTGCCGGCAGCCAGGGACTAGCGGGAGGGAATGAGCAGTTCTTC. Translated, it gives CAGSQGLAGGNEQFF. The complete variable domain, with remaining parts taken from reference TRBV7-2 and TRBJ2-1, reads GAGVSQSPSNKVTEKGKDVELRCDPISGHTALYWYRQSLGQGLEFLIYFQGNSAPDKSGLPSDRFSAERTGGSVSTLTIQRTQQEDSAVYLCAGSQGLAGGNEQFFGPGTRLTVL.

In its sample, this clonotype is large. The chain recombines TRBV6-2 or TRBV6-3 with TRBJ1-2; TRBD1 matches at 7 bases. CDR3 size: 14 residues. From germline, CDR1 is MNHEY and CDR2 SVGEGT. V shed 5 bases and J 3 bases; nucleotides not matched to a gene: 6. The CDR3 loop reads CASSRLQGYYGYTF. The CDR3 DNA reads as TGTGCCAGCAGTCGTCTACAGGGGTACTATGGCTACACCTTC.

This clonotype was detected only a few times. The chain recombines TRBV10-3 with TRBJ2-1; D not resolved. With 6 bases removed from V and 6 bases from J, the gap between germline ends came to 12 bases. The germline CDR1 and CDR2 sequences are ENHRY and SYGVKD. The CDR3 consists of 13 residues. The CDR3 nucleotides are TGTGCCATCAGAGGAAATAGGAGCAATGAGCAGTTCTTC. Its translation: CAIRGNRSNEQFF.

Judged by abundance, this clonotype is large (0.1 to 1%). The chain links TRBV20-1 to TRBJ2-3, with TRBD2 matching over 9 bases. CDR3 length: 13 amino acids. J lost 5 bases, V lost 3 bases, and 3 bases had no gene match. Per germline, CDR1 DFQATT and CDR2 SNEGSKA (reference sequence). The CDR3 loop reads CSARRGGQDTQYF. As DNA, the CDR3 is TGCAGTGCTAGGCGGGGGGGGCAAGATACGCAGTATTTT.

Judged by abundance, this clonotype is medium-sized. The chain is built from TRBV7-7 and TRBJ2-1; no definite D call. V gave up 2 bases and J gave up 4 bases, with 6 bases separating them. CDR3 length: 13 amino acids. Germline V CDR1 and CDR2: SSHAT, FNYEAQ (reference sequence). The CDR3 reads CASSLTRYNEQFF. DNA of the CDR3: TGTGCCAGCAGCTTAACCAGATACAATGAGCAGTTCTTC.

By share, this clonotype ranks as large. The V gene is TRBV5-8, the J gene TRBJ2-5; TRBD1 matches 8 bases. CDR3 length: 15 residues. Germline values: CDR1 SGHTS, CDR2 YDEGEE. The V and J ends lost 0 bases and 2 bases, in that order; junction bases with no gene match: 3. CDR3 DNA sequence: TGTGCCAGCAGCTTGGGGACAGGGAGTCAAGAGACCCAGTACTTC. It codes for CASSLGTGSQETQYF.

In its sample, this clonotype ranks as large. V gene TRBV6-1 combines with J gene TRBJ2-2; no clear D. Deletions cut 7 bases from V and 2 bases from J, with 8 bases between. In germline, CDR1 is MNHNS, CDR2 SASEGT. The length of the CDR3 is 13 residues. The CDR3 DNA reads as TGTGCCAGCATCCCAGTAAACACCGGGGAGCTGTTTTTT. Residues: CASIPVNTGELFF.

J is TRBJ1-1 and V is TRBV28; D is possibly TRBD1 (5 bases). From germline, CDR1 is MDHEN and CDR2 SYDVKM. Trimming left V 6 bases short and J 0 bases short, with 11 bases between. The CDR3 sequence is 14 residues long. CDR3 nucleotide sequence: TGTGCCAGCAGCGGGAGAGGGGTGAACACTGAAGCTTTCTTT. Translating gives CASSGRGVNTEAFF.

Within the sample, this clonotype is large (0.1 to 1%). The chain couples TRBV7-6 to TRBJ2-1; D may be TRBD1 (5 bases). Germline V lookup: CDR1 SGHVS, CDR2 FNYEAQ. This CDR3 region has 15 residues. Trimming stripped 5 bases from V and 3 bases from J, with 14 bases between. CDR3 amino acids: CASSQSPRDYNEQFF. In DNA form, the CDR3 reads TGTGCCAGCAGCCAAAGCCCCAGGGACTACAATGAGCAGTTCTTC.

In its sample, this clonotype ranks as large. The rearrangement links TRBV29-1 to TRBJ2-7; no clear D. Trimming took 2 bases from V and 4 from J, leaving 6 bases between them. Germline CDR1 reads SQVTM; CDR2 reads ANQGSEA. The CDR3 runs to 11 residues. CDR3 in DNA: TGCAGCGTTGAATCGCGGTACGAGCAGTACGTC. This codes for CSVESRYEQYV.

The rearrangement uses TRBV2 and TRBJ1-6; 8 bases match TRBD1. Looked up from germline, CDR1 is SNHLY and CDR2 is FYNNEI. After removal of 11 bases from V and 9 bases from J, the junction contained 9 bases not matched to a gene. This CDR3 spans 13 amino acids. CDR3 amino acids: CAGIGQGSSPLHF. In DNA, the CDR3 is TGTGCCGGGATAGGACAGGGAAGTTCACCCCTCCACTTT.

This clonotype has just a few counts. The rearrangement links TRBV3-1 to TRBJ2-7; TRBD2 agrees at 8 bases. Germline values: CDR1 LGHDT, CDR2 YNNKEL (reference sequence). The length of the CDR3 is 17 residues. V trimming: 4 bases; J trimming: 3 bases; junction bases outside the gene matches: 14. The CDR3 loop reads CASSPFSVAGSSYEQYF. The CDR3 nucleotides are TGTGCCAGCAGCCCATTTTCGGTAGCGGGAAGCAGCTACGAGCAGTACTTC.

The chain employs TRBV20-1 and TRBJ2-3; 12 positions agree with TRBD2. The CDR3 has 14 amino acids. Germline loops: CDR1 DFQATT, CDR2 SNEGSKA (reference sequence). V shed 5 bases, J shed 7 bases, and the junction held 7 bases outside the gene matches. CDR3 in amino acids: CSAPRTSGVYTQYF. The CDR3 nucleotides read TGCAGTGCTCCCCGGACTAGCGGGGTCTATACGCAGTATTTT.

This clonotype is large in the sample. This chain connects TRBV7-9 to TRBJ2-7; TRBD1 aligns across 10 bases. The CDR3 has 17 residues. Germline loops: CDR1 SEHNR, CDR2 FQNEAQ (reference sequence). J lost 0 bases, V lost 4 bases, and 9 bases had no gene match. CDR3 coding DNA: TGTGCCAGCAGCTCCTTGGGGACAGGGGCCCCCTCCTACGAGCAGTACTTC. Amino acid sequence: CASSSLGTGAPSYEQYF.

V and J are TRBV20-1 and TRBJ2-5; D is unresolved. This CDR3 region has 12 residues. Germline loops: CDR1 DFQATT, CDR2 SNEGSKA (reference sequence). Trimming took 4 bases from V and 5 from J, leaving 11 bases between them. The CDR3 is CSATPPAETQYF. Here the CDR3 DNA reads TGCAGTGCTACCCCCCCAGCGGAGACCCAGTACTTC.

By frequency in the sample, this clonotype is large. V is TRBV27 and J is TRBJ1-3, with D unresolved. From germline, CDR1 is MNHEY and CDR2 SMNVEV (reference sequence). The CDR3 runs to 13 residues. V dropped 2 bases and J dropped 0 bases, with 2 bases sitting between them. The CDR3 sequence: CASSLNSGNTIYF. CDR3 coding DNA: TGTGCCAGCAGTTTAAACTCTGGAAACACCATATATTTT.

This clonotype is labeled large. The gene calls are TRBV20-1 and TRBJ1-1; the match to TRBD1 covers 7 bases. The V and J ends lost 0 bases and 4 bases, in that order; junction bases with no gene match: 11. The CDR3 spans 16 residues. In germline, CDR1 is DFQATT, CDR2 SNEGSKA (reference sequence). Written as DNA, the CDR3 is TGCAGTGCTAGAGAGATACAGGGGATCGGCGGCACTGAAGCTTTCTTT. Residues: CSAREIQGIGGTEAFF.